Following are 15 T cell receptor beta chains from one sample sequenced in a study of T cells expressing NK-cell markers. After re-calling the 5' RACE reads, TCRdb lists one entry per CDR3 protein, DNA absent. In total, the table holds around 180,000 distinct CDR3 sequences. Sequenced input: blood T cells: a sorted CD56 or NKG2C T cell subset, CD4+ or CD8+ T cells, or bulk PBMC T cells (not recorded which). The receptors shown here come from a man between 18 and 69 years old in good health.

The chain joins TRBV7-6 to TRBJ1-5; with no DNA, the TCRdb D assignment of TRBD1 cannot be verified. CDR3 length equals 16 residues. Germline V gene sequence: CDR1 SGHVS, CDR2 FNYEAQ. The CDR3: CASSLGQGESNQPQHF.

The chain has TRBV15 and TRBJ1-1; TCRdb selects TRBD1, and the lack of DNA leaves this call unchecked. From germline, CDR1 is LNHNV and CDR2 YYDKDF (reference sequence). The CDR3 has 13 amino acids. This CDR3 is CATRSPGYTEAFF.

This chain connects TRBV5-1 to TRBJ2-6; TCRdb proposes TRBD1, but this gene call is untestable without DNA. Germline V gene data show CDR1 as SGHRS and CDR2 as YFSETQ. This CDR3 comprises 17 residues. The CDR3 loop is CASRPRGGASGANVLTF. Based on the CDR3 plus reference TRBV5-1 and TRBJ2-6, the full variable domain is KAGVTQTPRYLIKTRGQQVTLSCSPISGHRSVSWYQQTPGQGLQFLFEYFSETQRNKGNFPGRFSGRQFSNSRSEMNVSTLELGDSALYLCASRPRGGASGANVLTFGAGSRLTVL.

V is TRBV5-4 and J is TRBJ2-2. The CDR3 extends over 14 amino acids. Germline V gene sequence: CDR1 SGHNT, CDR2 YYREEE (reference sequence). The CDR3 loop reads CASSLWQTGGELFF.

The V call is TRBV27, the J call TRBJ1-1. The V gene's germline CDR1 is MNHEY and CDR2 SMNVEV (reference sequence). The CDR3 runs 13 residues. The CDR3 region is CASSLAGNTEAFF.

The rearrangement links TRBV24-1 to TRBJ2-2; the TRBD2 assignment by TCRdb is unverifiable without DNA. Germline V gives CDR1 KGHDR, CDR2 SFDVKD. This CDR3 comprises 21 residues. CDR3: CATSSLRPGLAGATNTGELFF.

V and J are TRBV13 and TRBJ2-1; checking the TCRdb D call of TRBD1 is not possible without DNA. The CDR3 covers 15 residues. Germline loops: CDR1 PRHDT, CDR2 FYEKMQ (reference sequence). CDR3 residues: CASSSRDRGVGEQFF.

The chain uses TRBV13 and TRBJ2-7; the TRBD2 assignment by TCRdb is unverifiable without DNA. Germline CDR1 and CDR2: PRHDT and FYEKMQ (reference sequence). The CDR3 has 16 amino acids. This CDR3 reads CASSLAGDGSPGEQYF.

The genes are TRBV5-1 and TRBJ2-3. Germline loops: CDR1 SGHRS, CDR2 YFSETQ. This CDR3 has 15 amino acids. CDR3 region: CASSLNTYSTDTQYF.

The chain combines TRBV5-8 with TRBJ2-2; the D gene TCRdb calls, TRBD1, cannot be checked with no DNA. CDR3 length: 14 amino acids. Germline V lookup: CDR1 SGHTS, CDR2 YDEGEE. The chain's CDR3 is CASTRTGDTGELFF.

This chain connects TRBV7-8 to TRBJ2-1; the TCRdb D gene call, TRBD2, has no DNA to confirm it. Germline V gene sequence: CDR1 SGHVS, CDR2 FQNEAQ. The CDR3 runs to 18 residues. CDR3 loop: CASSLESSGGAIYNEQFF.

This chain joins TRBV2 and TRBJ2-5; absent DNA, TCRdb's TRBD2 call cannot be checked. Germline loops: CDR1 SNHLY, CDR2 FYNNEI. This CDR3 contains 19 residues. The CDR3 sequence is CASGGLRGGPQGDLETQYF.

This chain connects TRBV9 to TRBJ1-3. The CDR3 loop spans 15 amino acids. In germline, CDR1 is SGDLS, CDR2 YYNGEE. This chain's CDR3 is CASTEGGGPGNTIYF.

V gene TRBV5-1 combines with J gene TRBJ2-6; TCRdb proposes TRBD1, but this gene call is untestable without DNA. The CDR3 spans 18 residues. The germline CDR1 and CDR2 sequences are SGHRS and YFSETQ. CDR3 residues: CASSLYRQGLSGANVLTF.

CDR3 sequence: CASSSPGTPAETQYF. The chain combines TRBV7-9 with TRBJ2-5; the TCRdb D gene call, TRBD2, has no DNA to confirm it. This CDR3 is 15 amino acids long. Germline V CDR1 and CDR2: SEHNR, FQNEAQ (reference sequence).